This TCR beta chain was sequenced for a study of molecular identifiers for immune sequencing clone quantification. MiXCR, applied by TCRdb to the PCR reads, yields one record per CDR3 protein. The sample has about 640,000 distinct CDR3 sequences, just under 20% seen once. This receptor was taken from a human donor in good health. Some libraries in this study had Jurkat cell RNA spiked in. The source material was naive CD8+ T cells from blood, with Jurkat cell RNA spiked in. The sample's subset: FACS-sorted CD8+CD4-CCR7+CD45RA+ naive T cells.

CDR3 in amino acids: CASSESIAGRTYNEQFF. Here the CDR3 DNA reads TGTGCCAGCAGTGAATCGATAGCGGGAAGAACCTACAATGAGCAGTTCTTC. The rearrangement links TRBV6-1 to TRBJ2-1, with 8 bases aligning to TRBD2. The CDR3 spans 17 residues. Unmatched junction bases numbered 8, after V lost 2 bases and J lost 2 bases. From germline, CDR1 is MNHNS and CDR2 SASEGT.